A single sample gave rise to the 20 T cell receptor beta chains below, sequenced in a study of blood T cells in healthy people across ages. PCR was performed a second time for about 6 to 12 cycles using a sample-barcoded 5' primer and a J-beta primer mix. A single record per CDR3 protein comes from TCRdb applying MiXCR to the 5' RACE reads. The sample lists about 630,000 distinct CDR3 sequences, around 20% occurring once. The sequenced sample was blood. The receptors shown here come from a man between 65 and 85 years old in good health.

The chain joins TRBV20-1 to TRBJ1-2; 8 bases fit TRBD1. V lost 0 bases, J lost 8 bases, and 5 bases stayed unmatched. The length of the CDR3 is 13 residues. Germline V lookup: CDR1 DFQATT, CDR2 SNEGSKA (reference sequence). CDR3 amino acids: CSARDQTGGGYTF. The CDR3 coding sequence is TGCAGTGCTAGAGATCAAACAGGGGGAGGCTACACCTTC.

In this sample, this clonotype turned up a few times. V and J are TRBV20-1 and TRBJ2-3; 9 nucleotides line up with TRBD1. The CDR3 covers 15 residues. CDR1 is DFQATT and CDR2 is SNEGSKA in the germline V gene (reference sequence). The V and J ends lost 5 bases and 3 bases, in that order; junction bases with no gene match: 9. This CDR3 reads CSARPGTGLTDTQYF. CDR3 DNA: TGCAGTGCTCGACCCGGGACAGGGTTAACAGATACGCAGTATTTT.

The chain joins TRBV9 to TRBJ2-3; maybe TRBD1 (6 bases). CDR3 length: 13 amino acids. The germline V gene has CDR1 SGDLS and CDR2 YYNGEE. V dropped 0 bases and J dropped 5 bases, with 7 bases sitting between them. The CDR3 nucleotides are TGTGCCAGCAGCGTAGAACAGGGAGATACGCAGTATTTT. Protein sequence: CASSVEQGDTQYF.

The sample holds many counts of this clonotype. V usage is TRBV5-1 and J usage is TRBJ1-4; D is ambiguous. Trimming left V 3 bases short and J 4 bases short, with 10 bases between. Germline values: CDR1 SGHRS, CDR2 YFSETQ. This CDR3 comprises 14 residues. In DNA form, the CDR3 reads TGCGCCAGCAGCTCGGGAGAGCTTAATGAAAAACTGTTTTTT. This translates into CASSSGELNEKLFF.

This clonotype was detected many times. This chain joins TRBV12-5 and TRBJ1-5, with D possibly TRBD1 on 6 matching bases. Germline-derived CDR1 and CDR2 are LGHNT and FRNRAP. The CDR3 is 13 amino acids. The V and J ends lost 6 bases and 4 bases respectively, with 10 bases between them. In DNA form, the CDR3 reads TGTGCTAGTGGGGGAACAGGGAATCAGCCCCAGCATTTT. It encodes CASGGTGNQPQHF.

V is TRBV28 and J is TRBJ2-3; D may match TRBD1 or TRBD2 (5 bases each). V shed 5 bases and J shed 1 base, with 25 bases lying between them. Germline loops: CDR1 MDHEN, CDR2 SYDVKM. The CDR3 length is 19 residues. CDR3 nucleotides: TGTGCCAGCAGTCCAGGGTCGGGGTTATCTGGATACCGCACAGATACGCAGTATTTT. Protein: CASSPGSGLSGYRTDTQYF.

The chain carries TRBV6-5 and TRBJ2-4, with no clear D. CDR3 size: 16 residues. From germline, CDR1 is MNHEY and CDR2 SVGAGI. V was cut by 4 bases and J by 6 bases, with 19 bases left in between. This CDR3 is CASSLSRALPGNIQYF. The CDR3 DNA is TGTGCCAGCAGTTTATCTCGGGCATTACCGGGAAACATTCAGTACTTC.

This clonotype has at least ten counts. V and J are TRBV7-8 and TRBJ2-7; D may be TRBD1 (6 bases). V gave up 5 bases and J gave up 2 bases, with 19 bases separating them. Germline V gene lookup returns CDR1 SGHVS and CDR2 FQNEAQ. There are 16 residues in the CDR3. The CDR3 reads CASSDRKGDKAYEQYF. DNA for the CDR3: TGTGCCAGCAGCGACCGAAAGGGGGACAAAGCCTACGAGCAGTACTTC.

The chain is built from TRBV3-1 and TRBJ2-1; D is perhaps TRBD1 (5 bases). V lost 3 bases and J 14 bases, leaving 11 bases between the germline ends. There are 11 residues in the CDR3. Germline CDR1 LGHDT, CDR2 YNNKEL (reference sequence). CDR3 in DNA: TGTGCCAGCAGCCAGGCAGGGAAGGAGTTCTTC. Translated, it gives CASSQAGKEFF.

CDR3 in DNA: TGTGCCAGCAGCTTAAACGCGGGAGGACTTGGTGAGCAGTTCTTC. It codes for CASSLNAGGLGEQFF. The chain carries TRBV11-1 and TRBJ2-1; 8 bases fit TRBD2. CDR1 is SGHAT and CDR2 is FQDESV in the germline V gene (reference sequence). This CDR3 is 15 amino acids long. Germline trimming cut 2 bases from V and 9 bases from J; bases unmatched to any gene: 9.

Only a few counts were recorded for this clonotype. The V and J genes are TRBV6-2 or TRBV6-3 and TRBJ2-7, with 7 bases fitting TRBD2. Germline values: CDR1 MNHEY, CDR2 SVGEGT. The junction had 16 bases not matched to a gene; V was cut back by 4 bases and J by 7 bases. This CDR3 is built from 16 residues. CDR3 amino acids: CASSWTFTGGTGEQYF. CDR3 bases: TGTGCCAGCAGTTGGACCTTTACGGGAGGAACGGGAGAGCAGTACTTC.

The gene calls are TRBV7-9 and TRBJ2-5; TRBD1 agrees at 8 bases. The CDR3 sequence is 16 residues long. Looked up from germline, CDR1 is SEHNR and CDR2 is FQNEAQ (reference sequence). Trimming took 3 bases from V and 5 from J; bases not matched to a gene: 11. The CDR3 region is CASSFRTGRARETQYF. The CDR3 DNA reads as TGTGCCAGCAGCTTTCGGACAGGGCGCGCCCGGGAGACCCAGTACTTC.

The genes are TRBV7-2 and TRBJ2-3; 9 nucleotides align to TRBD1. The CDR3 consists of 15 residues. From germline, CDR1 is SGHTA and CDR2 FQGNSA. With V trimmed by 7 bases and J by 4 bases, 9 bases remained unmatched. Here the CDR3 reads CASNRDREYADTQYF. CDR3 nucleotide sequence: TGTGCCAGCAACAGGGACAGGGAATACGCAGATACGCAGTATTTT.

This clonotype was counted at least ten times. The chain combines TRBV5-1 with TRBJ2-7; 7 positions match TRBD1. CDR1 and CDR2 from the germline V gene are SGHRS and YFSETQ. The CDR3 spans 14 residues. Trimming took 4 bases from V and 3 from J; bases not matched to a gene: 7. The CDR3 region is CASSVSRDSYEQYF. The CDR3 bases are TGCGCCAGCAGCGTATCCCGGGACAGCTACGAGCAGTACTTC. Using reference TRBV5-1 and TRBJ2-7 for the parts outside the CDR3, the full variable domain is KAGVTQTPRYLIKTRGQQVTLSCSPISGHRSVSWYQQTPGQGLQFLFEYFSETQRNKGNFPGRFSGRQFSNSRSEMNVSTLELGDSALYLCASSVSRDSYEQYFGPGTRLTVT.

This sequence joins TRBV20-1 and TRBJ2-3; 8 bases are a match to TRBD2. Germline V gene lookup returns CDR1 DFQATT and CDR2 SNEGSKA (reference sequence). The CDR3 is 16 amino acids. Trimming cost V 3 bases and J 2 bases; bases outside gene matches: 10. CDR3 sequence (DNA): TGCAGTGCTAGCGCCGGGGGGGCCTCCATCACAGATACGCAGTATTTT. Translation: CSASAGGASITDTQYF.

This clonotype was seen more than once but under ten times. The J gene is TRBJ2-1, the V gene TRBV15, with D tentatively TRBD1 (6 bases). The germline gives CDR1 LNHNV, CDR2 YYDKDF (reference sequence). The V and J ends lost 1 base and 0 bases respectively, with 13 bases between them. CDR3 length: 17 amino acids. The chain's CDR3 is CATSRGQAPSSYNEQFF. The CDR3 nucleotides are TGTGCCACCAGCAGAGGACAGGCCCCTAGCTCCTACAATGAGCAGTTCTTC.

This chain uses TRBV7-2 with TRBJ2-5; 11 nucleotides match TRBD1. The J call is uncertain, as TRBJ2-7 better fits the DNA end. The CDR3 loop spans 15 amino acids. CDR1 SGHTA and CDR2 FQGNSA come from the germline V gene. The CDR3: CASSYWTGGVYEQYF. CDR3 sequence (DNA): TGTGCCAGCAGCTATTGGACAGGGGGCGTCTACGAGCAGTACTTC.

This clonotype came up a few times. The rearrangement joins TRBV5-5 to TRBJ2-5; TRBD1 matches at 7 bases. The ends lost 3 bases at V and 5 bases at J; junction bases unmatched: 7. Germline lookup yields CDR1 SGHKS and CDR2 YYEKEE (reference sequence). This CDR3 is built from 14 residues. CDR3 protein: CASSSGQLRETQYF. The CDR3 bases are TGTGCCAGCAGCTCGGGACAGCTCCGGGAGACCCAGTACTTC.

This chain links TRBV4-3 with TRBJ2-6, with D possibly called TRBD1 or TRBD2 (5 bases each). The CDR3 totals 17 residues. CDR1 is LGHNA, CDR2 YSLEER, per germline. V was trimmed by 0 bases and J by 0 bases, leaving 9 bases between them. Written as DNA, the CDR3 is TGCGCCAGCAGCCAAGATGGGACGATCTCTGGGGCCAACGTCCTGACTTTC. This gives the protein CASSQDGTISGANVLTF.

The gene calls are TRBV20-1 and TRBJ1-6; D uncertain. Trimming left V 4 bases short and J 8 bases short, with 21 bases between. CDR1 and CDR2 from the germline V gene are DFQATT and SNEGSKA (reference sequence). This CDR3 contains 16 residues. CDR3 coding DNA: TGCAGTGCTAAGAAAAATGGGGAGGGTAGGGATTCACCCCTCCACTTT. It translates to CSAKKNGEGRDSPLHF.